This TCR beta chain was retrieved from a study of blood T cell repertoires in COVID-19. Those enrolled in Seattle joined during active infection and were followed longitudinally afterward. CDR1 MNHEY and CDR2 SMNVEV come from the germline V gene (reference sequence). Trimming removed 6 bases at V and 3 bases at J, with 9 bases between. The CDR3 has 13 residues. As handled by the study authors: Researchers report that nucleated cell counts were estimated from reference gene primer amplification. Some clones are missing from TCRdb's copy, which holds only in-frame ones; the method was immunoSEQ multiplex PCR. The V and J calls and the clone size are those of that table, but D and trimming were determined from the DNA. The profile shows about 150,000 clones, 80% to 90% of them singletons.

This clonotype was sampled from a man younger than 30 with COVID-19, enrolled during active disease. The V gene is TRBV27, the J gene TRBJ1-5, with a weak D call TRBD1 (5 bases). Sequencing was done on a sample of peripheral blood. The CDR3 DNA sequence: TGTGCCAGCAGCCACAGGCCCAATCAGCCCCAGCATTTT. It is translated as CASSHRPNQPQHF.